This T cell receptor beta chain was recovered during a study of blood T cell repertoires in COVID-19. Study-level background: Acute and convalescent COVID-19 specimens originated in the United States, Italy and Spain. From T cells, B-cell-depleted T cells, or PBMCs came the material, which was cDNA or gDNA.

This clone was detected only a few times. V shed 5 bases, J shed 4 bases, and the junction held 6 bases outside the gene matches. The germline gives CDR1 SNHLY, CDR2 FYNNEI. The length of the CDR3 is 15 residues. In the authors' workflow: By means of reference gene primer amplification, nucleated cell counts were estimated. TCRdb's copy holds only in-frame clones and misses some; the assay was immunoSEQ multiplex PCR. V, J and clone size derive from that table, while D and trimming were established from the DNA sequence. This repertoire shows roughly 16,000 clones, around four fifths found once; its top ten account for approximately 23%.

Specimen: peripheral blood. The chain recombines TRBV2 with TRBJ1-4; 8 positions agree with TRBD1. The origin of this receptor is a man in his sixties with active or convalescent COVID-19. The CDR3 nucleotides are TGTGCCAGCAGTTTGTGGACAGGGTTTAATGAAAAACTGTTTTTT. Protein sequence: CASSLWTGFNEKLFF.